The entry below gives a single T cell receptor beta chain sequence along with its context. Only in-frame clones appear in the TCRdb table, and some are missing; sequencing was by immunoSEQ multiplex PCR. Here the sample spans under 60,000 clones, about 90% being singletons. Germline CDR1 is LGHNA and CDR2 is YNFKEQ. The ends were cut back, 1 base at V and 7 bases at J, with 14 bases in the middle. The CDR3 extends over 15 amino acids. This entry belongs to a study of T cell changes during pregnancy in multiple sclerosis. The sequence was obtained from a female donor in good health, enrolled as a control in a pregnancy study. The input for sequencing was CD4+ T cells from peripheral blood mononuclear cells, taken in the second trimester of pregnancy. This chain joins TRBV4-2 and TRBJ1-5; tentatively, D is TRBD1 (6 bases). The CDR3 sequence is CASSQARTVAQPQHF. The CDR3 region has the DNA TGTGCCAGCAGCCAAGCCCGGACAGTCGCCCAGCCCCAGCATTTT.